This T cell receptor (beta chain) was observed in a study of blood T cells in healthy people across ages. A second PCR, run for roughly 7 to 12 cycles, used a sample-barcoded 5' primer plus a J-beta primer mix. TCRdb passed the 5' RACE reads through MiXCR, listing each CDR3 protein once. The sample comprises 550,000 to 750,000 distinct CDR3 sequences, roughly 21% of which are singletons, and roughly 3.6% rests with the top ten. Sequenced input: blood. This sequence originates from a man in his sixties or seventies in good health.

The CDR3, as DNA: TGTGCCAGCAGTTCCGGGTGGCGGGAGGGCCGCGAGCAGTACTTC. Its translation is CASSSGWREGREQYF. This chain uses TRBV12-3 or TRBV12-4 with TRBJ2-7; 9 nucleotides line up with TRBD2. The trim removed 4 bases at V and 6 bases at J, leaving 10 bases unmatched. The CDR3 is 15 amino acids.